Following are 28 T cell receptor beta chains from one sample sequenced in a study of identifying expanded T cells in peripheral blood (dated 2019 in TCRdb). Libraries were made using the immunoSEQ multiplex PCR assay. The source is immuneACCESS, and TCRdb retained only in-frame sequences with V and J called. Part of the clones is not carried over; for the studies checked, unresolved V genes explain less than half of this, and the remainder is unexplained. This sample comprises around 100,000 clones, 88% of them detected only once. The ten largest make up about 6% of the sample. Sequencing was carried out using blood. These receptors were taken from a person aged 18 to 75 in good health.

This chain connects TRBV19 to TRBJ2-5; TRBD1 agrees at 9 bases. Germline values: CDR1 LNHDA, CDR2 SQIVND (reference sequence). This CDR3 has 12 residues. J lost 5 bases, V lost 11 bases, and 6 bases had no gene match. The CDR3 coding sequence is TGTGCCGTCCGGGACAGGGTCGAGACCCAGTACTTC. Translating it yields CAVRDRVETQYF.

This sequence joins TRBV30 and TRBJ2-5, with D possibly matching TRBD1 (8 bases). V lost 1 base, J lost 9 bases, and 27 bases lay in between. Germline V gene lookup returns CDR1 GTSNPN and CDR2 SVGIG (reference sequence). The CDR3 runs to 17 residues. The CDR3 sequence is CAWSAFYNRGGPVAQYF. CDR3 in DNA: TGTGCCTGGAGTGCCTTTTATAACAGGGGGGGCCCCGTCGCCCAGTACTTC.

The V and J genes are TRBV6-1 and TRBJ1-2, with D perhaps matching TRBD1 (5 bases). The CDR3 is made up of 14 amino acids. Germline V gives CDR1 MNHNS, CDR2 SASEGT. V was shortened by 4 bases and J by 7 bases, with 16 bases between the two germline ends. CDR3 coding DNA: TGTGCCAGCAGTGGCTACCCGGGGGGAGGTGGCTACACCTTC. Translated, it gives CASSGYPGGGGYTF.

V is TRBV14 and J is TRBJ1-3; D uncertain. This CDR3 spans 13 amino acids. Germline lookup yields CDR1 SGHDN and CDR2 FVKESK. Trimming took 5 bases from V and 2 from J, leaving 7 bases between them. The CDR3, as DNA: TGTGCCAGCAGCAGGTATGCTGGAAACACCATATATTTT. This translates into CASSRYAGNTIYF.

This chain joins TRBV5-1 and TRBJ1-2; 7 nucleotides align to TRBD1. Looked up from germline, CDR1 is SGHRS and CDR2 is YFSETQ. The CDR3 length is 12 residues. Trimming removed 4 bases from V and 7 bases from J; junction bases left unmatched: 4. DNA for the CDR3: TGCGCCAGCAGCCGCGGGGACAGTGGCTACACCTTC. This sequence encodes CASSRGDSGYTF.

This chain uses TRBV14 with TRBJ2-7; D not certain. The germline V gene encodes CDR1 SGHDN and CDR2 FVKESK. CDR3 size: 12 residues. V was shortened by 6 bases and J by 5 bases, with 11 bases between the two germline ends. The CDR3 sequence: CASSSYSNEQYF. The CDR3 coding sequence is TGTGCCAGCAGTTCCTATAGTAACGAGCAGTACTTC.

The chain joins TRBV6-5 to TRBJ1-6; unclear D gene. The length of the CDR3 is 15 residues. Germline CDR1 MNHEY, CDR2 SVGAGI. Deletions cut 7 bases from V and 7 bases from J, with 17 bases between. The CDR3 loop is CASTPNPFGNSPLHF. For the CDR3, the DNA is TGTGCCAGCACCCCAAACCCTTTTGGGAATTCACCCCTCCACTTT.

V usage is TRBV7-3 and J usage is TRBJ2-3; D gene uncertain. Germline lookup yields CDR1 SGHTA and CDR2 FQGTGA. Trimming removed 1 base from V and 6 bases from J, with 11 bases in between. The CDR3 length is 14 residues. CDR3 protein: CASSLRPSPDTQYF. The CDR3 DNA follows: TGTGCCAGCAGCTTAAGGCCTTCCCCCGATACGCAGTATTTT. The full variable domain, completed using reference TRBV7-3 and TRBJ2-3, is GAGVSQTPSNKVTEKGKYVELRCDPISGHTALYWYRQSLGQGPEFLIYFQGTGAADDSGLPNDRFFAVRPEGSVSTLKIQRTERGDSAVYLCASSLRPSPDTQYFGPGTRLTVL.

The chain employs TRBV14 and TRBJ1-4, with D maybe TRBD1 (6 bases). The V end was cut by 1 base, the J end by 4 bases, with 22 bases between. The CDR3 loop spans 19 amino acids. Germline CDR1 reads SGHDN; CDR2 reads FVKESK. CDR3 amino acids: CASSQGLSGARGFNEKLFF. The CDR3 DNA sequence: TGTGCCAGCAGCCAAGGTCTCTCGGGGGCGCGAGGATTTAATGAAAAACTGTTTTTT.

This clone has a single count. The J gene is TRBJ2-1, the V gene TRBV7-3, with a possible D match to TRBD1 (5 bases). Trimming shortened V by 3 bases and J by 3 bases, and 12 bases separated the two germline ends. The CDR3 loop spans 15 amino acids. Germline V gene sequence: CDR1 SGHTA, CDR2 FQGTGA. CDR3 residues: CASSFYSDSYNEQFF. The CDR3 DNA sequence: TGTGCCAGCAGCTTTTATAGTGACAGCTACAATGAGCAGTTCTTC.

The V and J genes are TRBV19 and TRBJ1-2; 9 bases fit TRBD1. This CDR3 spans 17 amino acids. The ends lost 4 bases at V and 0 bases at J; junction bases unmatched: 9. The germline V gene encodes CDR1 LNHDA and CDR2 SQIVND (reference sequence). The CDR3 is CASSTKGQGKTNYGYTF. The CDR3 DNA follows: TGTGCCAGTAGTACAAAAGGACAGGGGAAGACTAACTATGGCTACACCTTC.

The chain carries TRBV27 and TRBJ1-2; D might be TRBD1 (5 bases). The CDR3 is made up of 13 amino acids. V lost 6 bases, J lost 8 bases, and 16 bases lay in between. Germline-derived CDR1 and CDR2 are MNHEY and SMNVEV (reference sequence). The CDR3 nucleotides are TGTGCCAGCAGCCGGTTTGGAGGGGTGGGCTACACCTTC. It specifies CASSRFGGVGYTF.

This sequence joins TRBV10-2 and TRBJ2-1; 12 bases agree with TRBD2. The V and J ends lost 8 bases and 4 bases, in that order; junction bases with no gene match: 3. Germline V gene lookup returns CDR1 WSHSY and CDR2 SAAADI. This CDR3 contains 14 residues. CDR3 DNA: TGCGCCAGCGCCGGACTAGCGGGGTACAATGAGCAGTTCTTC. This gives the protein CASAGLAGYNEQFF.

This chain connects TRBV5-1 to TRBJ1-1; unclear D gene. Trimming shortened V by 2 bases and J by 1 base, and 12 bases separated the two germline ends. This CDR3 has 15 residues. The germline gives CDR1 SGHRS, CDR2 YFSETQ. The CDR3 bases are TGCGCCAGCAGCTTCTTGGCCACGCCGAACACTGAAGCTTTCTTT. This sequence encodes CASSFLATPNTEAFF.

The chain uses TRBV7-3 and TRBJ2-1; TRBD2 matches 9 bases. Per germline, CDR1 SGHTA and CDR2 FQGTGA. The length of the CDR3 is 16 residues. V shed 5 bases and J 1 base; nucleotides not matched to a gene: 6. The CDR3 loop is CASSPETSGSYNEQFF. The CDR3 bases are TGTGCCAGCAGCCCGGAGACTAGCGGATCCTACAATGAGCAGTTCTTC.

This chain uses TRBV7-9 with TRBJ2-2; the D is unclear. The V gene's germline CDR1 is SEHNR and CDR2 FQNEAQ (reference sequence). V dropped 7 bases and J dropped 1 base, with 13 bases sitting between them. CDR3 length: 15 amino acids. Here the CDR3 DNA reads TGTGCCAGCACCCTCGTGGTGGGGAACACCGGGGAGCTGTTTTTT. Translating it yields CASTLVVGNTGELFF.

The rearrangement uses TRBV5-6 and TRBJ2-7; the D gene is possibly TRBD2 (5 bases). The CDR3 contains 11 residues. Germline V gene sequence: CDR1 SGHDT, CDR2 YYEEEE. V lost 4 bases, J lost 4 bases, and 6 bases lay in between. CDR3 in DNA: TGTGCCAGCAGCAGGGAGTACGAGCAGTACTTC. It specifies CASSREYEQYF.

This rearrangement joins TRBV27 to TRBJ1-1, with 7 bases lining up with TRBD1. CDR3 size: 14 residues. Trimming took 5 bases from V and 5 from J; bases not matched to a gene: 8. Germline V gene data show CDR1 as MNHEY and CDR2 as SMNVEV (reference sequence). The CDR3 DNA follows: TGTGCCAGCAGTAGACAGGGAACGAGTACTGAAGCTTTCTTT. It translates to CASSRQGTSTEAFF.

V usage is TRBV6-1 and J usage is TRBJ1-6; 8 bases map to TRBD1. CDR3 size: 16 residues. V gave up 2 bases and J gave up 6 bases; unmatched junction bases: 6. Germline V gene lookup returns CDR1 MNHNS and CDR2 SASEGT. CDR3 loop: CASSEQGAKANSPLHF. The CDR3 nucleotides read TGTGCCAGCAGTGAACAGGGGGCAAAGGCTAATTCACCCCTCCACTTT.

The CDR3 reads CASSLDGDNEQFF. CDR3 DNA: TGTGCCAGCAGCTTGGATGGGGACAATGAGCAGTTCTTC. The chain carries TRBV5-4 and TRBJ2-1; D is undetermined. Germline lookup yields CDR1 SGHNT and CDR2 YYREEE (reference sequence). The CDR3 is made up of 13 amino acids. The germline V and J ends were trimmed by 0 bases and 5 bases, with 6 bases remaining between them. The full variable domain, in which reference TRBV5-4 and TRBJ2-1 provide the parts outside the CDR3, is ETGVTQSPTHLIKTRGQQVTLRCSSQSGHNTVSWYQQALGQGPQFIFQYYREEENGRGNFPPRFSGLQFPNYSSELNVNALELDDSALYLCASSLDGDNEQFFGPGTRLTVL.

This clone was counted a single time. The gene calls are TRBV7-2 and TRBJ2-3; D is unresolved. CDR3 length: 15 residues. CDR1 is SGHTA and CDR2 is FQGNSA in the germline V gene. V was cut by 3 bases and J by 1 base, with 11 bases left in between. This CDR3 is CASSFRGERTDTQYF. CDR3 in DNA: TGTGCCAGCAGCTTTCGTGGGGAACGCACAGATACGCAGTATTTT. The full variable domain, rest sourced from reference TRBV7-2 and TRBJ2-3, is GAGVSQSPSNKVTEKGKDVELRCDPISGHTALYWYRQSLGQGLEFLIYFQGNSAPDKSGLPSDRFSAERTGGSVSTLTIQRTQQEDSAVYLCASSFRGERTDTQYFGPGTRLTVL.

CDR3 in amino acids: CASSLPGRNQPQHF. The CDR3 DNA sequence: TGTGCCAGCAGCTTGCCGGGACGGAATCAGCCCCAGCATTTT. The V and J genes are TRBV7-2 and TRBJ1-5, with D perhaps TRBD1 (5 bases). The germline gives CDR1 SGHTA, CDR2 FQGNSA. V dropped 3 bases and J dropped 4 bases, with 10 bases sitting between them. The CDR3 is made up of 14 amino acids.

The V call is TRBV30, the J call TRBJ1-6; 8 bases match TRBD1. Germline CDR1 GTSNPN, CDR2 SVGIG (reference sequence). The CDR3 totals 16 residues. V shed 3 bases and J 10 bases; nucleotides not matched to a gene: 14. The CDR3: CAWRSAGGRKGSPLHF. CDR3 bases: TGTGCCTGGAGGTCGGCAGGGGGCAGAAAAGGGTCACCCCTCCACTTT.

This clone was seen a few times. The V gene is TRBV6-1, the J gene TRBJ1-1, with D uncertain. Germline CDR1 and CDR2: MNHNS and SASEGT. Trimming pared 4 bases from V and 3 bases from J, leaving 9 bases between. The CDR3 has 13 amino acids. The CDR3 spells CASSALVDTEAFF. CDR3 sequence (DNA): TGTGCCAGCAGTGCCCTGGTGGACACTGAAGCTTTCTTT.

This clone appeared a few times. The J gene is TRBJ2-3, the V gene TRBV6-1, with 8 bases lining up with TRBD2. After removal of 4 bases from V and 0 bases from J, the junction contained 9 bases not matched to a gene. This CDR3 is 17 amino acids long. Per germline, CDR1 MNHNS and CDR2 SASEGT. The CDR3: CASSGLARDPSTDTQYF. The CDR3 DNA reads TGTGCCAGCAGTGGACTAGCGAGAGACCCTAGCACAGATACGCAGTATTTT.

The chain couples TRBV16 to TRBJ1-5, with D perhaps matching TRBD1 (6 bases). V was pared by 5 bases and J by 3 bases, with 11 bases between. CDR1 and CDR2 (germline): KGHSY, FQNENV. This CDR3 is 14 amino acids long. The CDR3 loop reads CASSIGQSNQPQHF. The CDR3 DNA sequence: TGTGCCAGCAGCATCGGACAGTCCAATCAGCCCCAGCATTTT.

The V gene is TRBV14, the J gene TRBJ1-2, with a tentative D call TRBD1 (6 bases). This CDR3 is built from 13 residues. Germline V lookup: CDR1 SGHDN, CDR2 FVKESK. V was shortened by 2 bases and J by 5 bases, with 9 bases between the two germline ends. The CDR3 DNA is TGTGCCAGCAGCCAACCAGACAGGTATGGCTACACCTTC. As protein: CASSQPDRYGYTF.

This rearrangement joins TRBV7-9 to TRBJ1-1; D gene unclear. Deletions cut 1 base from V and 9 bases from J, with 9 bases between. The CDR3 contains 12 residues. Germline lookup yields CDR1 SEHNR and CDR2 FQNEAQ (reference sequence). The CDR3 is CASSLEGLKAFF. The CDR3 DNA is TGTGCCAGCAGCTTAGAAGGGTTAAAAGCTTTCTTT.